This TCR beta chain was recorded in a study of neoadjuvant nivolumab and ipilimumab in lung cancer. The study, taken as a whole, reports: Only a small number of samples underwent TCR sequencing. Compared with tumor-adjacent uninvolved lung, resected tumors showed greater richness and clonality. Only two of four nivolumab-treated tumors gained richness and clonality by surgery.

Points on this clone: Its target is not known.

The CDR3 runs 17 residues. The V gene end was trimmed by 0 bases and the J gene end by 3 bases; junction bases not matched to a gene: 9. Germline CDR1 and CDR2: SGHTA and FQGNSA. Some clones are missing from TCRdb's copy, which holds only in-frame ones; the method was immunoSEQ multiplex PCR. Among about 18,000 clones listed, 75% to 85% were seen once. This clonotype was sampled from an adult with non-small cell lung cancer. The input for sequencing was tumor tissue, taken after neoadjuvant nivolumab, alone or with ipilimumab, at or shortly before surgery. The chain employs TRBV7-2 and TRBJ1-2, with 8 bases lining up with TRBD1. DNA of the CDR3: TGTGCCAGCAGCTTAGCATTAGGACAGGGATCGGACTATGGCTACACCTTC. Translated: CASSLALGQGSDYGYTF.